A selection of T cell receptor beta chains follows, all from one sample in a study of identical twins. TCRdb passed the 5' RACE reads through MiXCR, listing each CDR3 protein once. The sample includes nearly 650,000 distinct CDR3 sequences, about 7.1% of them seen just once. The sample also formed part of further work on yellow fever vaccine responses in identical twins.

Sequencing input: PBMCs. Receptor source: a woman younger than 35 in good health. Each CDR3 is given with its conserved first and last residue. The D gene is left open where the match is weak. The listing skips clone size in some rows; elsewhere it reads once, few, many or a size class.

>many|14|.|TRBV7-7|TRBJ2-2
TGTGCCAGCAGCCCCGGGGGCAACACCGGGGAGCTGTTTTTT
CASSPGGNTGELFF
>.|17|.|TRBV18|TRBJ2-3
TGTGCCAGCTCACCCCCATTGGGCGGGGGCCGCACAGATACGCAGTATTTT
CASSPPLGGGRTDTQYF
>many|13|.|TRBV10-3|TRBJ2-7
TGTGCCATCACCAAAGCGCAATCGTACGAGCAGTACTTC
CAITKAQSYEQYF
>.|14|TRBD2|TRBV15|TRBJ2-7
TGTGCCACCAGCAGAGGGTCATGGGAGGGCGAGCAGTACTTC
CATSRGSWEGEQYF
>many|17|TRBD1|TRBV20-1|TRBJ1-1
TGCAGTGCTAGAGATCGACGAGGGGGACAGGGCAACACTGAAGCTTTCTTT
CSARDRRGGQGNTEAFF
>.|18|TRBD2|TRBV12-3/TRBV12-4|TRBJ2-1
TGTGCCAGCAGTTTAGCTCTCGGACTAGCGGGAGCTAGGGATGAGCAGTTCTTC
CASSLALGLAGARDEQFF
>.|15|.|TRBV2|TRBJ2-1
TGTGCCAGCAGTGAGCCAGGGGCCACCTACAATGAGCAGTTCTTC
CASSEPGATYNEQFF
>few|15|TRBD2|TRBV10-3|TRBJ2-5
TGTGCCATCAGCCCTGGGACTAGCGCGCAAGAGACCCAGTACTTC
CAISPGTSAQETQYF
>few|14|.|TRBV20-1|TRBJ1-1
TGCAGTGCTAGAATCGCCTATTGGGACACTGAAGCTTTCTTT
CSARIAYWDTEAFF
>few|17|TRBD2|TRBV20-1|TRBJ2-3
TGCAGTGCTACGCCCGCCTCGGGACTAGCGGGGTCCGGTACGCAGTATTTT
CSATPASGLAGSGTQYF
>.|14|.|TRBV5-1|TRBJ2-5
TGCGCCAGCAGCTCGCAGGTCCTCCAAGAGACCCAGTACTTC
CASSSQVLQETQYF
>.|16|TRBD2|TRBV7-6|TRBJ2-1
TGTGCCAGCAGCTTATCCCCGGGACTAAGCTACAATGAGCAGTTCTTC
CASSLSPGLSYNEQFF
>few|15|.|TRBV24-1|TRBJ2-2
TGTGCCACCAGTAACCGGGGCCCGAACACCGGGGAGCTGTTTTTT
CATSNRGPNTGELFF
>.|15|.|TRBV6-1|TRBJ1-1
TGTGCCAGCAGTCCAGGGGCAGGGGAGAACACTGAAGCTTTCTTT
CASSPGAGENTEAFF
>.|17|TRBD2|TRBV12-3/TRBV12-4|TRBJ2-6
TGTGCCAGCAGTTTGACTAGCGGGAGGGTTGGGGCCAACGTCCTGACTTTC
CASSLTSGRVGANVLTF
>few|14|.|TRBV28|TRBJ2-2
TGTGCCAGCAGTTTTGGTGGGGGGCCCGGGGAGCTGTTTTTT
CASSFGGGPGELFF
>.|14|.|TRBV5-1|TRBJ2-7
TGCGCCAGCAGCCTCTGGGACCGGTCGTACGAGCAGTACTTC
CASSLWDRSYEQYF
>few|15|.|TRBV5-1|TRBJ2-5
TGCGCCAGCAGCTACGACACCGTTGGGGGAGAGACCCAGTACTTC
CASSYDTVGGETQYF
>few|15|TRBD1|TRBV6-1|TRBJ1-1
TGTGCCAGCAGTGGCCGGGACAGGGTGAACACTGAAGCTTTCTTT
CASSGRDRVNTEAFF
>few|15|.|TRBV3-1|TRBJ1-1
TGTGCCAGCAGCCAAGATATGGGGAGACCCACTGAAGCTTTCTTT
CASSQDMGRPTEAFF
>few|16|.|TRBV6-5|TRBJ2-1
TGTGCCAGCAGTTACTCCCCCCTGGAGTTGGGTCATGAGCAGTTCTTC
CASSYSPLELGHEQFF
>many|14|TRBD2|TRBV7-8|TRBJ2-1
TGTGCCAGCAGCTTAGTGGGACTAGGCAATGGGCAGTTCTTC
CASSLVGLGNGQFF
>many|14|TRBD2|TRBV2|TRBJ2-4
TGTGCCAGCAGTGAAGCGTTTGGACTAGCGGGGCAGTACTTC
CASSEAFGLAGQYF
>few|14|.|TRBV7-8|TRBJ2-1
TGTGCCAGCAGCTTTAAGCAGGGGAGGGATGAGCAGTTCTTC
CASSFKQGRDEQFF